This TCR beta chain derives from a study of blood T cell repertoires in COVID-19. Study in general: The analysed material was cDNA or gDNA that came from T cells, B-cell-depleted T cells, or PBMCs.

Participants were aged about 18 to 90 years, lived in some 23 US areas, and enrolled virtually. This CDR3 is 16 amino acids long. The V segment lost 7 bases and the J segment 2 bases; nucleotides outside the gene matches: 6. From germline, CDR1 is LGHNA and CDR2 YSLEER. Sequencing was performed with immunoSEQ multiplex PCR; in TCRdb, only in-frame clones are kept and a portion is missing. The top ten clones hold roughly 3.9% of a sample with about 150,000 clones, roughly 88% of them seen once. Source material: PBMCs or T cells enriched from blood (not recorded which). This clonotype originated in a man over 45 who had recovered from COVID-19. The chain carries TRBV4-3 and TRBJ2-3; 13 bases map to TRBD2. The CDR3 region is CASKRTSGSLTDTQYF. In nucleotides, the CDR3 is TGCGCCAGCAAGCGGACTAGCGGGAGTCTCACAGATACGCAGTATTTT.